This passage covers 20 T cell receptor beta chains from one sample sequenced in a study of Ad26.COV2.S vaccination and SARS-CoV-2 variants. Treatment in this sample: about 20 received Ad26.COV2.S at low or high dose, single or two shots; several received placebo; per-sample allocation not given. Each sample was drawn 63 days after the first injection (of vaccine or placebo). Sequencing used immunoSEQ multiplex PCR; TCRdb keeps in-frame clones, though not all of them. The profile shows about 400,000 clones, over 75% of them singletons. Material: peripheral blood, obtained in a trial of Ad26.COV2.S vaccine versus placebo. The receptors originated from a person aged 18-60 years who received the Ad26.COV2.S COVID-19 vaccine or a placebo.

This chain joins TRBV10-3 and TRBJ1-1, with D unclear. This CDR3 spans 15 amino acids. The germline gives CDR1 ENHRY, CDR2 SYGVKD. Deletions cut 4 bases from V and 1 base from J, with 13 bases between. The CDR3 nucleotides are TGTGCCATCAGTGGTAGATCGGGCCCGAACACTGAAGCTTTCTTT. Residues: CAISGRSGPNTEAFF.

The chain carries TRBV7-3 and TRBJ2-3; D might be TRBD2 (6 bases). With 0 bases removed from V and 3 bases from J, the gap between germline ends came to 10 bases. Germline CDR1 SGHTA, CDR2 FQGTGA. There are 15 residues in the CDR3. CDR3 region: CASSLTGGGTDTQYF. Written as DNA, the CDR3 is TGTGCCAGCAGCTTAACTGGCGGAGGGACAGATACGCAGTATTTT.

The chain employs TRBV5-1 and TRBJ2-1; 11 nucleotides align to TRBD2. Trimming removed 6 bases from V and 0 bases from J; junction bases left unmatched: 5. This CDR3 has 16 residues. Germline assignment: CDR1 SGHRS and CDR2 YFSETQ. This CDR3 reads CASKATSGTSYNEQFF. The CDR3 DNA sequence: TGCGCCAGCAAGGCGACTAGCGGGACCTCCTACAATGAGCAGTTCTTC.

The table lists this clone with a few counts. The J gene is TRBJ1-6, the V gene TRBV9, with 11 bases that match TRBD1. Germline CDR1 SGDLS, CDR2 YYNGEE. This CDR3 spans 15 amino acids. The V and J ends lost 5 bases and 9 bases, in that order; junction bases with no gene match: 7. Here the CDR3 DNA reads TGTGCCAGCAGTCCCGGACAGGGGGCTTCTTCACCCCTCCACTTT. Translating gives CASSPGQGASSPLHF.

This clone was observed once. The chain links TRBV6-2 or TRBV6-3 to TRBJ2-7, with TRBD2 identical over 12 bases. Per germline, CDR1 MNHEY and CDR2 SVGEGT. The CDR3 runs to 17 residues. V lost 2 bases and J lost 0; bases outside the gene matches: 5. The CDR3 reads CASSYRLAGGSSYEQYF. The CDR3 DNA is TGTGCCAGCAGTTACAGGCTAGCGGGAGGGAGCTCCTACGAGCAGTACTTC.

The V gene is TRBV4-1, the J gene TRBJ1-2; 8 bases are shared with TRBD1. The V gene's germline CDR1 is MGHRA and CDR2 YSYEKL. V lost 1 base, J lost 6 bases, and 10 bases stayed unmatched. The CDR3 is made up of 16 amino acids. CDR3 sequence reads: CASSQVRLAGGHGYTF. CDR3 DNA: TGCGCCAGCAGCCAAGTAAGGCTAGCAGGGGGCCATGGCTACACCTTC.

Details on this clone: Other DNA sequences from this sample encode an identical CDR3 as well. The chain carries TRBV30 and TRBJ2-7; weak D call: TRBD2 (5 bases). The germline V and J ends were trimmed by 5 bases and 1 base, with 12 bases remaining between them. From germline, CDR1 is GTSNPN and CDR2 SVGIG (reference sequence). This CDR3 has 13 residues. CDR3 loop: CAWSPGRSYEQYF. DNA of the CDR3: TGTGCCTGGTCCCCGGGGAGATCCTACGAGCAGTACTTC.

The gene calls are TRBV4-1 and TRBJ2-1, with D unclear. Trimming cost V 6 bases and J 7 bases, with 13 bases left between them. Germline CDR1 is MGHRA and CDR2 is YSYEKL. The CDR3 extends over 13 amino acids. CDR3 in amino acids: CASSRQGRNEQFF. Written as DNA, the CDR3 is TGCGCCAGCAGTCGACAAGGACGGAATGAGCAGTTCTTC.

The chain couples TRBV5-1 to TRBJ2-7; tentatively, D is TRBD1 or TRBD2 (5 bases each). This CDR3 contains 15 residues. Trimming removed 4 bases from V and 5 bases from J, with 19 bases in between. CDR1 and CDR2 (germline): SGHRS, YFSETQ. The CDR3 nucleotides read TGCGCCAGCAGCCCGGAAACCGGGACGTTAAACGAGCAGTACTTC. This translates into CASSPETGTLNEQYF.

The chain employs TRBV7-3 and TRBJ1-5, with D maybe TRBD1 (5 bases). The CDR3 has 16 residues. Trimming stripped 4 bases from V and 1 base from J, with 14 bases between. Per the germline V gene, CDR1 is SGHTA and CDR2 is FQGTGA. The CDR3 protein is CASSSLGLLSNQPQHF. Written as DNA, the CDR3 is TGTGCCAGCAGCTCCCTGGGACTGTTAAGCAATCAGCCCCAGCATTTT.

This clone was observed a few times. V and J are TRBV24-1 and TRBJ2-1; 9 bases fit TRBD2. With V trimmed by 2 bases and J by 6 bases, 13 bases remained unmatched. This CDR3 spans 18 amino acids. Germline CDR1 and CDR2: KGHDR and SFDVKD. DNA for the CDR3: TGTGCCACCAGTGATTATGGAGCGGGAGGAGGGGGCCTCAATGAGCAGTTCTTC. The encoded protein is CATSDYGAGGGGLNEQFF.

V and J are TRBV19 and TRBJ2-7, with 8 bases fitting TRBD2. There are 15 residues in the CDR3. Losses at the gene ends were 5 bases for V and 2 bases for J; bases not matched to a gene: 8. Germline V gives CDR1 LNHDA, CDR2 SQIVND (reference sequence). The DNA of the CDR3 is TGTGCCAGTAGTTCGGGACTAGTTGGCACCTACGAGCAGTACTTC. Protein sequence: CASSSGLVGTYEQYF.

The V and J genes are TRBV28 and TRBJ1-2; 7 bases align to TRBD1. Germline V lookup: CDR1 MDHEN, CDR2 SYDVKM. The CDR3 totals 13 residues. The trim removed 7 bases at V and 8 bases at J, leaving 10 bases unmatched. The CDR3 loop is CASKTRQGNGYTF. For the CDR3, the DNA is TGTGCCAGCAAAACTAGACAGGGAAACGGCTACACCTTC.

Only one count was recorded for this clone. The same CDR3 can be traced to other DNA sequences in this sample. The chain recombines TRBV12-3 or TRBV12-4 with TRBJ1-2; possible D gene TRBD1, 6 bases. V lost 3 bases, J lost 8 bases, and 7 bases lay in between. CDR3 length: 11 amino acids. CDR3 sequence reads: CASSLGGGYTF. The CDR3 region has the DNA TGTGCCAGCAGTTTGGGGGGCGGCTACACCTTC.

J is TRBJ2-3 and V is TRBV7-2, with D possibly being TRBD2 (6 bases). V was pared by 5 bases and J by 2 bases, with 14 bases between. In germline, CDR1 is SGHTA, CDR2 FQGNSA. There are 15 residues in the CDR3. DNA for the CDR3: TGTGCCAGCAGCCTTACTAGCCGGGTCACAGATACGCAGTATTTT. The encoded protein is CASSLTSRVTDTQYF.

J is TRBJ1-2 and V is TRBV29-1, with TRBD1 identical over 8 bases. J lost 2 bases, V lost 3 bases, and 5 bases had no gene match. The CDR3 contains 14 residues. CDR1 and CDR2 from the germline V gene are SQVTM and ANQGSEA. The CDR3 reads CSVDRQGKNYGYTF. DNA of the CDR3: TGCAGCGTTGACAGACAGGGGAAAAACTATGGCTACACCTTC.

A note on this clone: In the same sample, other DNA sequences code for this CDR3. The chain joins TRBV5-1 to TRBJ2-3; unclear D gene. Germline CDR1 SGHRS, CDR2 YFSETQ. The V and J ends lost 2 bases and 0 bases respectively, with 7 bases between them. The length of the CDR3 is 14 residues. The CDR3 DNA reads as TGCGCCAGCAGCTTACAAGACAGCACAGATACGCAGTATTTT. The encoded protein is CASSLQDSTDTQYF.

The J gene is TRBJ2-2, the V gene TRBV9, with D unresolved. This CDR3 has 14 residues. Looked up from germline, CDR1 is SGDLS and CDR2 is YYNGEE. V lost 0 bases and J 4 bases, leaving 7 bases between the germline ends. The DNA of the CDR3 is TGTGCCAGCAGCGTAGGGCAATTCACCGGGGAGCTGTTTTTT. It codes for CASSVGQFTGELFF. The variable domain in full, completed from reference TRBV9 and TRBJ2-2, reads DSGVTQTPKHLITATGQRVTLRCSPRSGDLSVYWYQQSLDQGLQFLIQYYNGEERAKGNILERFSAQQFPDLHSELNLSSLELGDSALYFCASSVGQFTGELFFGEGSRLTVL.

The chain uses TRBV11-2 and TRBJ2-3, with 9 bases that match TRBD2. Germline V CDR1 and CDR2: SGHAT, FQNNGV. J lost 0 bases, V lost 5 bases, and 9 bases had no gene match. The CDR3 is 17 residues long. The CDR3 DNA follows: TGTGCCAGCAGCCGAAATACACTAGCGGGTAGCACAGATACGCAGTATTTT. This codes for CASSRNTLAGSTDTQYF.

The chain employs TRBV27 and TRBJ2-7; 10 bases agree with TRBD2. Unmatched junction bases numbered 5, after V lost 2 bases and J lost 4 bases. CDR1 is MNHEY, CDR2 SMNVEV, per germline (reference sequence). The CDR3 totals 15 residues. In DNA, the CDR3 is TGTGCCAGCAGTTTAGCAGCGGGAGGGTTATACGAGCAGTACTTC. Translating it yields CASSLAAGGLYEQYF.